The 32 T cell receptor beta chains below come from one sample, sequenced in a study of beta chain features in type 1 diabetes (dated by TCRdb to 2016 to 2019). Study-wide conclusions, independent of this receptor: Type 1 diabetes patients showed a moderate but significant shortening of TCRB CDR3 length in all four CD4+ subsets.

Their antigen targets remain unknown. Libraries were built with the immunoSEQ multiplex PCR assay. All of the isolated RNA was reverse transcribed with the High Capacity cDNA Reverse Transcription Kit, so expressed TCRB transcripts were sequenced. The clones in this table, taken by TCRdb from immuneACCESS, are in-frame only. Not every clone is retained; where verified, under half of the shortfall comes from an unresolved V gene, and the cause of the rest is unknown. Here the sample has roughly 150,000 clones; around 7.8% occur a single time. Around 0.94% of the sample lies in the top ten. Sample: central memory CD4+ T cells from blood. The receptors originated from a middle-aged woman with type 1 diabetes.

The J gene is TRBJ1-4, the V gene TRBV5-1, with 12 bases aligning to TRBD1. With 4 bases clipped from V and 8 bases from J, the junction kept 12 bases outside the gene matches. Germline-derived CDR1 and CDR2 are SGHRS and YFSETQ. The CDR3 loop spans 17 amino acids. CDR3 DNA: TGCGCCAGCAGCCAGGGACAGGGGGCGAACGGAGGGGAAAAACTGTTTTTT. Encoded protein: CASSQGQGANGGEKLFF.

This clone was counted between two and nine times. The genes are TRBV30 and TRBJ1-5; 7 bases agree with TRBD1. Trimming at V came to 3 bases and at J to 6 bases, leaving 5 bases not matched to a gene. The CDR3 totals 13 residues. Germline CDR1 and CDR2: GTSNPN and SVGIG (reference sequence). The CDR3 nucleotides are TGTGCCTGGAGCAAAACAGGGGTTCAGCCCCAGCATTTT. Protein: CAWSKTGVQPQHF.

There are a few counts of this clone. This sequence joins TRBV9 and TRBJ1-1; 8 bases fit TRBD1. After removal of 3 bases from V and 5 bases from J, the junction contained 9 bases not matched to a gene. Germline lookup yields CDR1 SGDLS and CDR2 YYNGEE. CDR3 size: 15 residues. This chain's CDR3 is CASSAHRGWSTEAFF. The CDR3 nucleotides are TGTGCCAGCAGCGCTCACAGGGGGTGGAGTACTGAAGCTTTCTTT.

This clone was counted between two and nine times. V is TRBV7-2 and J is TRBJ2-1; 9 bases are shared with TRBD1. CDR1 and CDR2 from the germline V gene are SGHTA and FQGNSA. There are 15 residues in the CDR3. Trimming cost V 4 bases and J 8 bases; bases outside gene matches: 9. CDR3 DNA: TGTGCCAGCAGCTCTACGGGGACAGGGATCCATGAGCAGTTCTTC. This gives the protein CASSSTGTGIHEQFF.

This clone was observed many times. This sequence joins TRBV9 and TRBJ2-7; possible D gene TRBD1, 6 bases. In germline, CDR1 is SGDLS, CDR2 YYNGEE. Between the trimmed V and J ends, which lost 4 bases and 4 bases, there was a span of 15 bases. This CDR3 is 14 amino acids long. CDR3 amino acids: CASSPAGAWYEQYF. As DNA, the CDR3 is TGTGCCAGCAGCCCCGCAGGGGCCTGGTACGAGCAGTACTTC. Drawing the rest from reference TRBV9 and TRBJ2-7, the complete variable domain is DSGVTQTPKHLITATGQRVTLRCSPRSGDLSVYWYQQSLDQGLQFLIQYYNGEERAKGNILERFSAQQFPDLHSELNLSSLELGDSALYFCASSPAGAWYEQYFGPGTRLTVT.

This clone was recorded a few times. V is TRBV28 and J is TRBJ1-2; maybe TRBD1 (5 bases). The germline V and J ends were trimmed by 9 bases and 8 bases, with 22 bases remaining between them. The CDR3 runs to 14 residues. Germline loops: CDR1 MDHEN, CDR2 SYDVKM. CDR3 DNA: TGTGCCAGTACAGATCGGACATCTACCCGGGGCTACACCTTC. Amino acids: CASTDRTSTRGYTF.

On this clone itself: The same CDR3 can be traced to other DNA sequences in this sample. The chain links TRBV27 to TRBJ2-1, with unresolved D. CDR1 MNHEY and CDR2 SMNVEV come from the germline V gene (reference sequence). V dropped 5 bases and J dropped 4 bases, with 6 bases sitting between them. The CDR3 is made up of 12 amino acids. The CDR3 DNA reads as TGTGCCAGCAGTACATTATACAATGAGCAGTTCTTC. Translating gives CASSTLYNEQFF.

The J gene is TRBJ1-6, the V gene TRBV2; D ambiguous. V lost 10 bases and J lost 7, with 8 bases in between. CDR1 is SNHLY and CDR2 is FYNNEI in the germline V gene. The CDR3 runs 11 residues. The CDR3 reads CATRGNSPLHF. The DNA of the CDR3 is TGTGCCACACGAGGGAATTCACCCCTCCACTTT.

This clone occurred a few times. The J gene is TRBJ1-2, the V gene TRBV4-3; the D is unclear. Germline lookup yields CDR1 LGHNA and CDR2 YSLEER. The V and J ends lost 0 bases and 8 bases respectively, with 16 bases between them. The CDR3 contains 15 residues. CDR3 amino acids: CASSQDRGFSGGYTF. CDR3 sequence (DNA): TGCGCCAGCAGCCAAGATAGAGGCTTTTCGGGAGGCTACACCTTC.

The chain is built from TRBV7-9 and TRBJ1-5; no clear D. Trimming cost V 2 bases and J 0 bases, with 8 bases left between them. CDR1 SEHNR and CDR2 FQNEAQ come from the germline V gene (reference sequence). The CDR3 is 15 residues long. CDR3 sequence: CASSLMGDSNQPQHF. In DNA form, the CDR3 reads TGTGCCAGCAGCTTAATGGGAGATAGCAATCAGCCCCAGCATTTT.

The CDR3 sequence is CASSVGGRSYNEQFF. CDR3 sequence (DNA): TGTGCCAGCAGTGTGGGGGGGCGCTCCTACAATGAGCAGTTCTTC. This rearrangement joins TRBV2 to TRBJ2-1, with TRBD2 as a possible D gene (7 bases). CDR1 is SNHLY and CDR2 is FYNNEI in the germline V gene. The germline V and J ends were trimmed by 4 bases and 0 bases, with 10 bases remaining between them. The CDR3 consists of 15 residues.

There are a few counts of this clone. The V gene is TRBV13, the J gene TRBJ2-7, with a possible D match to TRBD1 (6 bases). V was cut by 5 bases and J by 2 bases, with 13 bases left in between. Looked up from germline, CDR1 is PRHDT and CDR2 is FYEKMQ (reference sequence). The CDR3 is made up of 14 amino acids. CDR3 nucleotides: TGTGCCAGCAGCATACAGGGTCCGACCTACGAGCAGTACTTC. As protein: CASSIQGPTYEQYF.

Only a few counts were recorded for this clone. The chain combines TRBV5-1 with TRBJ2-7, with 7 bases that match TRBD2. The trim removed 2 bases at V and 7 bases at J, leaving 9 bases unmatched. The CDR3 contains 14 residues. Germline V gives CDR1 SGHRS, CDR2 YFSETQ. CDR3 sequence: CASSFPFEAGEQYF. CDR3 DNA: TGCGCCAGCAGCTTTCCTTTCGAAGCGGGGGAGCAGTACTTC.

This clone was counted only a few times. The chain is built from TRBV7-2 and TRBJ1-6; tentative D call: TRBD1 (5 bases). CDR3 length: 14 residues. Trimming took off 5 bases at V and 8 bases at J, with 13 bases between the two ends. Germline V gene data show CDR1 as SGHTA and CDR2 as FQGNSA. CDR3 nucleotide sequence: TGTGCCAGCAGCCCCCGAGGAGGGGATTCACCCCTCCACTTT. The encoded protein is CASSPRGGDSPLHF.

V is TRBV2 and J is TRBJ2-5; D possibly corresponds to TRBD1 (5 bases). Germline CDR1 is SNHLY and CDR2 is FYNNEI. Trimming removed 3 bases from V and 5 bases from J, with 16 bases in between. The CDR3 consists of 15 residues. CDR3 residues: CASSDRPLGRETQYF. The CDR3 DNA sequence: TGTGCCAGCAGTGACCGTCCCCTGGGGCGGGAGACCCAGTACTTC. The entire variable domain, with the rest obtained from reference TRBV2 and TRBJ2-5, is as follows: EPEVTQTPSHQVTQMGQEVILRCVPISNHLYFYWYRQILGQKVEFLVSFYNNEISEKSEIFDDQFSVERPDGSNFTLKIRSTKLEDSAMYFCASSDRPLGRETQYFGPGTRLLVL.

The V call is TRBV7-3, the J call TRBJ2-2; 8 bases are a match to TRBD1. In germline, CDR1 is SGHTA, CDR2 FQGTGA. The CDR3 consists of 17 residues. Trimming removed 0 bases from V and 0 bases from J; junction bases left unmatched: 3. As DNA, the CDR3 is TGTGCCAGCAGCTTAACGGCAGGGGGCTCGAACACCGGGGAGCTGTTTTTT. It codes for CASSLTAGGSNTGELFF.

This clone was seen a handful of times. V is TRBV4-1 and J is TRBJ1-5; D is perhaps TRBD1 (5 bases). Per germline, CDR1 MGHRA and CDR2 YSYEKL. V gave up 4 bases and J gave up 1 base, with 11 bases separating them. The CDR3 loop spans 15 amino acids. The CDR3 DNA sequence: TGCGCCAGCAGCCCCACGGGGGGGAGCAATCAGCCCCAGCATTTT. Residues: CASSPTGGSNQPQHF.

The chain has TRBV7-2 and TRBJ1-2; D possibly corresponds to TRBD1 (5 bases). With 1 base removed from V and 4 bases from J, the gap between germline ends came to 16 bases. Germline CDR1 is SGHTA and CDR2 is FQGNSA. This CDR3 region has 16 residues. The CDR3 spells CASSLDLRADAYGYTF. The CDR3 region has the DNA TGTGCCAGCAGCTTAGATCTCAGGGCCGATGCCTATGGCTACACCTTC.

This clone turned up a few times. The gene calls are TRBV19 and TRBJ2-7; D is possibly TRBD2 (5 bases). This CDR3 comprises 12 residues. With 5 bases removed from V and 1 base from J, the gap between germline ends came to 6 bases. From germline, CDR1 is LNHDA and CDR2 SQIVND (reference sequence). CDR3 bases: TGTGCCAGTAGTGGGAGATCCTACGAGCAGTACTTC. It specifies CASSGRSYEQYF.

V gene TRBV4-3 combines with J gene TRBJ1-1; no firm D call. Germline-derived CDR1 and CDR2 are LGHNA and YSLEER. V lost 0 bases to trimming and J lost 5 bases, with 16 bases between them. This CDR3 comprises 16 residues. This chain's CDR3 is CASSQESVGSGTEAFF. In DNA form, the CDR3 reads TGCGCCAGCAGCCAAGAGTCTGTCGGCTCGGGAACTGAAGCTTTCTTT.

J is TRBJ2-5 and V is TRBV9; the match to TRBD1 covers 9 bases. Germline CDR1 SGDLS, CDR2 YYNGEE. J gave up 0 bases and V 0 bases, and 9 bases lay outside the gene matches. The CDR3 spans 18 residues. The CDR3, as DNA: TGTGCCAGCAGCGTAGATCCCTCGGGACAGGGCTACCAAGAGACCCAGTACTTC. As protein: CASSVDPSGQGYQETQYF.

The chain employs TRBV28 and TRBJ1-5, with 10 bases matching TRBD1. The V gene's germline CDR1 is MDHEN and CDR2 SYDVKM. V shed 6 bases, J shed 7 bases, and the junction held 9 bases outside the gene matches. The CDR3 is 15 residues long. Here the CDR3 reads CASSSGTGVDQPQHF. The CDR3 bases are TGTGCCAGCAGCTCCGGGACAGGGGTGGACCAGCCCCAGCATTTT.

This clone was observed a handful of times. This chain links TRBV7-3 with TRBJ2-1; TRBD2 is a possible D gene (5 bases). V lost 4 bases, J lost 7 bases, and 11 bases lay in between. CDR1 is SGHTA, CDR2 FQGTGA, per germline. The CDR3 loop spans 13 amino acids. The CDR3 DNA follows: TGTGCCAGCAGCTCTTCTCGGGAAAATGAGCAGTTCTTC. Translating gives CASSSSRENEQFF.

This clone turned up a few times. J is TRBJ1-1 and V is TRBV6-6, with D possibly matching TRBD1 (5 bases). The ends were cut back, 2 bases at V and 6 bases at J, with 13 bases in the middle. Per germline, CDR1 MNHNY and CDR2 SVGAGI (reference sequence). The CDR3 spans 14 residues. The chain's CDR3 is CASSYGGEGPEAFF. In nucleotides, the CDR3 is TGTGCCAGCAGTTACGGGGGGGAGGGACCTGAAGCTTTCTTT.

This clone has only a few counts. The V gene is TRBV9, the J gene TRBJ2-3; D gene uncertain. Trimming took off 3 bases at V and 2 bases at J, with 4 bases between the two ends. The CDR3 consists of 12 residues. Germline V CDR1 and CDR2: SGDLS, YYNGEE. CDR3 protein: CASSGVTDTQYF. DNA of the CDR3: TGTGCCAGCAGCGGAGTCACAGATACGCAGTATTTT.

This clone was counted only a few times. The V call is TRBV4-3, the J call TRBJ2-1, with 7 bases fitting TRBD2. In germline, CDR1 is LGHNA, CDR2 YSLEER. Trimming at V came to 1 base and at J to 8 bases, leaving 5 bases not matched to a gene. The CDR3 loop spans 14 amino acids. CDR3 bases: TGCGCCAGCAGCCAAGGACTAGCAGTCCATGAGCAGTTCTTC. Amino acid sequence: CASSQGLAVHEQFF.

This clone appeared a few times. The sample contains more than one DNA sequence encoding this CDR3. This rearrangement joins TRBV7-9 to TRBJ1-1, with a tentative D call TRBD1 (5 bases). The V gene's germline CDR1 is SEHNR and CDR2 FQNEAQ (reference sequence). The CDR3 extends over 13 amino acids. Trimming left V 2 bases short and J 2 bases short, with 6 bases between. The CDR3 region has the DNA TGTGCCAGCAGCTTACAGGGAAACACTGAAGCTTTCTTT. This sequence encodes CASSLQGNTEAFF.

This chain connects TRBV6-5 to TRBJ1-6, with TRBD1 as a possible D gene (5 bases). Trimming took off 11 bases at V and 7 bases at J, with 18 bases between the two ends. From germline, CDR1 is MNHEY and CDR2 SVGAGI. The CDR3 has 14 residues. Here the CDR3 DNA reads TGTGCCGGCCGGGGGGGAGGGGACAATTCACCCCTCCACTTT. Translation gives CAGRGGGDNSPLHF.

This clone occurred a few times. This chain uses TRBV19 with TRBJ2-1, with 10 bases matching TRBD2. This CDR3 spans 15 amino acids. Trimming removed 5 bases from V and 4 bases from J; junction bases left unmatched: 5. The V gene's germline CDR1 is LNHDA and CDR2 SQIVND (reference sequence). DNA for the CDR3: TGTGCCAGTAGTCTTCTAGCGGGGGAGTACAATGAGCAGTTCTTC. Its translation: CASSLLAGEYNEQFF.

The J gene is TRBJ1-3, the V gene TRBV5-4, with D possibly being TRBD1 (6 bases). There are 14 residues in the CDR3. Trimming removed 5 bases from V and 2 bases from J, with 11 bases in between. Germline assignment: CDR1 SGHNT and CDR2 YYREEE (reference sequence). The CDR3 loop reads CASRVQGTGNTIYF. CDR3 nucleotide sequence: TGTGCCAGCAGGGTACAGGGTACTGGAAACACCATATATTTT.

This clone occurred a few times. The chain uses TRBV18 and TRBJ2-5; perhaps TRBD1 as D (5 bases). This CDR3 has 13 residues. CDR1 KGHSH and CDR2 LQKENI come from the germline V gene. Trimming stripped 2 bases from V and 5 bases from J, with 9 bases between. CDR3 residues: CASSPRTFETQYF. The CDR3 DNA follows: TGTGCCAGCTCACCAAGGACATTTGAGACCCAGTACTTC.

This clone was seen more than once but under ten times. The chain uses TRBV7-9 and TRBJ2-2; D is uncertain. Trimming pared 5 bases from V and 3 bases from J, leaving 7 bases between. Germline V gives CDR1 SEHNR, CDR2 FQNEAQ (reference sequence). The CDR3 is 13 amino acids. CDR3 bases: TGTGCCAGCAGCCCAGAATACACCGGGGAGCTGTTTTTT. Protein: CASSPEYTGELFF.